This record looks at one T cell receptor (beta chain) sequence and its context. The antigen is unknown. Sequencing was performed with immunoSEQ multiplex PCR; in TCRdb, only in-frame clones are kept and a portion is missing. The data hold under 40,000 clones, with roughly nine tenths observed a single time. The data belong to a study of chemoradiotherapy in HPV16-positive cancers. Study-level background: Candidate HPV-specific T-cell clones and common TCR motifs came from functional assays in a couple of HPV16-positive patients.

Repertoires were sampled repeatedly during chemoradiotherapy. General study results and limits: HPV-responsive T-cell expansion during chemoradiotherapy was linked to improved recurrence-free survival in HPV16-positive patients. Non-HPV-specific T cells did not expand in tumors during treatment, whereas candidate HPV-specific clones and E7-related motifs did.

CDR1 is LNHDA, CDR2 SQIVND, per germline (reference sequence). Trimming took 6 bases from V and 5 from J, leaving 19 bases between them. This CDR3 contains 15 residues. This specimen was blood, taken from a patient who underwent chemoradiotherapy. The V gene is TRBV19, the J gene TRBJ1-1; D gene ambiguous. This TCR derives from a human donor with HPV-associated anogenital cancer. The CDR3 DNA follows: TGTGCCAGTAGCGACCTCGGGTCGATGGGTACTGAAGCTTTCTTT. Translated: CASSDLGSMGTEAFF.